The source of this T cell receptor beta chain is a study of blood T cell repertoires in COVID-19. Looking at the study overall: Spain, Italy and the United States supplied samples that represented acute and convalescent COVID-19. T cells, B-cell-depleted T cells, or PBMCs provided the cDNA or gDNA that served as material.

Some clones are missing from TCRdb's copy, which holds only in-frame ones; the method was immunoSEQ multiplex PCR. Of 320,000 or so clones in the sample, roughly 87% were seen once. This CDR3 has 15 residues. Losses at the gene ends were 6 bases for V and 12 bases for J; bases not matched to a gene: 14. Germline CDR1 reads MNHEY; CDR2 reads SVGAGI. The origin of this receptor is a woman younger than 45 who had recovered from COVID-19. Sequenced material: PBMCs or T cells enriched from blood (not recorded which). The chain uses TRBV6-5 and TRBJ2-1, with TRBD2 matching 10 bases. As DNA, the CDR3 is TGTGCCAGCAGAATTGGATCACAACGACTAGCGGGGCAGTTCTTC. Translated: CASRIGSQRLAGQFF.